Listed here is a single TCR beta chain. This same CDR3 is encoded by further DNA sequences in the sample. CD8 cells classed as naive were CD45RO-negative and positively selected for CCR7, excluding terminally differentiated effector memory CD45RA+ cells. This record belongs to a study of shared clonotypes between healthy human individuals. The CDR3 loop spans 13 amino acids. CDR1 and CDR2 from the germline V gene are SGDLS and YYNGEE. V was trimmed by 4 bases and J by 3 bases, leaving 9 bases between them. Assay used: immunoSEQ multiplex PCR; TCRdb lists only in-frame clones, some missing. This table holds almost 700,000 clones, 90% to 95% found once.

Sequenced input: naive CD8+ T cells sorted from blood. The clonotype originates from a man younger than 40 in good health. This sequence joins TRBV9 and TRBJ2-3; D unclear. As DNA, the CDR3 is TGTGCCAGCAGCCCCCCCAGAACAGATACGCAGTATTTT. Its protein is CASSPPRTDTQYF.